This T cell receptor (beta chain) emerged from a study of T-cell reconstitution after alpha-beta-depleted transplantation in children. There are 15 residues in the CDR3. Trimming took 0 bases from V and 1 from J, leaving 7 bases between them. Germline-derived CDR1 and CDR2 are SGHAT and FQNNGV. The TCRbeta library incorporated unique molecular identifiers. TCRdb reanalysed the PCR reads using MiXCR and keeps one entry per CDR3 protein. This sample carries around 680,000 distinct CDR3 sequences, roughly 17% of them seen once, and the ten largest clones take approximately 1%. The receptor was derived from a human donor who donated a stem cell graft to a child with acute myeloid leukemia. This specimen was PBMCs from the stem cell graft donor, taken from the stem cell graft. This chain joins TRBV11-2 and TRBJ1-3; D unclear. The CDR3 DNA follows: TGTGCCAGCAGCTTAGACCGTCGGTCTGGAAACACCATATATTTT. Protein product: CASSLDRRSGNTIYF.